The 8 T cell receptor beta chains below were found in one sample sequenced in a study of T cell responses to AZD1222 COVID-19 vaccine. Repertoires were generated with immunoSEQ multiplex PCR, while TCRdb's copy carries only in-frame clones and drops some. This table holds about 120,000 clones, approximately 90% found once. Sequencing was performed on peripheral blood, taken on day 0 of AZD1222 vaccination. The receptor set was obtained from an adult in good health.

This clone was observed a handful of times. This chain joins TRBV19 and TRBJ2-1; TRBD1 agrees at 9 bases. Trimming cost V 4 bases and J 8 bases; bases outside gene matches: 6. This CDR3 is built from 14 residues. Germline CDR1 LNHDA, CDR2 SQIVND (reference sequence). The CDR3 is CASSRTGAPDEQFF. For the CDR3, the DNA is TGTGCCAGTAGTAGGACAGGGGCGCCCGATGAGCAGTTCTTC.

V usage is TRBV3-1 (or the pseudogene TRBV3-2) and J usage is TRBJ1-2; maybe TRBD1 (5 bases). V dropped 0 bases and J dropped 7 bases, with 12 bases sitting between them. The CDR3 loop spans 14 amino acids. Per the germline V gene, CDR1 is LGHDT and CDR2 is YNNKEL (reference sequence). CDR3 nucleotide sequence: TGTGCCAGCAGCCAAGATGGGGGTTTAGGTGGCTACACCTTC. This codes for CASSQDGGLGGYTF.

The CDR3 coding sequence is TGTGCCAGCAGCCCGTGGACTAGCGGGGGCCGGTACAATGAGCAGTTCTTC. Translating gives CASSPWTSGGRYNEQFF. The chain has TRBV11-2 and TRBJ2-1; the match to TRBD2 covers 13 bases. J was trimmed by 4 bases and V by 5 bases; bases with no gene match: 8. This CDR3 has 17 residues. Per germline, CDR1 SGHAT and CDR2 FQNNGV.

The CDR3 reads CASSLPGTSLGGGYTF. The CDR3 nucleotides are TGTGCCAGCAGCTTGCCAGGGACCTCATTAGGGGGTGGCTACACCTTC. The rearrangement joins TRBV5-4 to TRBJ1-2; tentative D call: TRBD1 (6 bases). Germline V CDR1 and CDR2: SGHNT, YYREEE (reference sequence). V was trimmed by 1 base and J by 7 bases, leaving 20 bases between them. This CDR3 has 16 residues.

This chain joins TRBV5-1 and TRBJ2-1; D gene unclear. The V end was cut by 3 bases, the J end by 3 bases, with 13 bases between. The CDR3 is made up of 15 amino acids. The germline V gene encodes CDR1 SGHRS and CDR2 YFSETQ. The CDR3 spells CASSSYDGGYNEQFF. The DNA of the CDR3 is TGCGCCAGCAGCTCCTACGACGGTGGCTACAATGAGCAGTTCTTC.

V gene TRBV10-2 combines with J gene TRBJ2-5; D remains unclear. The CDR3 runs to 11 residues. The V and J ends lost 5 bases and 5 bases respectively, with 6 bases between them. The germline V gene has CDR1 WSHSY and CDR2 SAAADI. The CDR3 nucleotides are TGCGCCAGCAGTAACGGGGAGACCCAGTACTTC. This sequence encodes CASSNGETQYF.

This clone occurred once. The genes are TRBV28 and TRBJ1-2; D gene ambiguous. The length of the CDR3 is 14 residues. V lost 2 bases, J lost 8 bases, and 15 bases lay in between. Germline assignment: CDR1 MDHEN and CDR2 SYDVKM. This CDR3 reads CASSLGSLTGGYTF. CDR3 nucleotide sequence: TGTGCCAGCAGTTTAGGCAGTCTGACGGGGGGCTACACCTTC.

In this sample, this clone turned up once. The V call is TRBV4-2, the J call TRBJ2-3, with 11 nucleotides matching TRBD2. Germline V gene data show CDR1 as LGHNA and CDR2 as YNFKEQ. This CDR3 is 17 amino acids long. Trimming at V came to 0 bases and at J to 1 base, leaving 3 bases not matched to a gene. The CDR3 bases are TGTGCCAGCAGCCAAGAACTAGCGGGAGCCGGCACAGATACGCAGTATTTT. Translation gives CASSQELAGAGTDTQYF.